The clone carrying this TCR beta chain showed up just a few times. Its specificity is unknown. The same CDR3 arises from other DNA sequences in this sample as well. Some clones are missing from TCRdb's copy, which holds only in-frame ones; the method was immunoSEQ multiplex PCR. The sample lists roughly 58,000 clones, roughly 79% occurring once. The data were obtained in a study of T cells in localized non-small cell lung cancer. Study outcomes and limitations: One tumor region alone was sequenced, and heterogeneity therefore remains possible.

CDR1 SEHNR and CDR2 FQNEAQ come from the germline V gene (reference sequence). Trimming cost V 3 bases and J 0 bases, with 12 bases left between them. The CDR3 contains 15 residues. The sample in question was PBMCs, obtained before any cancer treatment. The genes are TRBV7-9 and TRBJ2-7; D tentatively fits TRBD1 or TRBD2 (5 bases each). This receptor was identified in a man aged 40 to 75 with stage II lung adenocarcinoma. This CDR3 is CASSFRGASSYEQYF. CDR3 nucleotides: TGTGCCAGCAGCTTTCGGGGCGCGAGCTCCTACGAGCAGTACTTC.